The rows below give T cell receptor beta chains drawn from one sample of a study of T cell changes during pregnancy in multiple sclerosis. Sequencing was performed with immunoSEQ multiplex PCR; in TCRdb, only in-frame clones are kept and a portion is missing. The data contain about 110,000 clones, approximately 90% of them singletons. Sequenced here: peripheral blood, sampled in the third trimester of pregnancy. These receptors all come from a female donor in good health, enrolled as a control in a pregnancy study. CDR3s include the opening cysteine and the closing phenylalanine or tryptophan. A D gene is named only where the DNA matches it firmly. The listing skips clone size in some rows; elsewhere it reads once, few, many or a size class.

j_call | v_call | clone_size | d_call | cdr3_aa | cdr3_nt
TRBJ2-3 | TRBV7-9 | - | - | CASSHRDTDTQYF | TGTGCCAGCAGCCACCGGGACACAGATACGCAGTATTTT
TRBJ2-3 | TRBV19 | - | TRBD2 | CASSNSKGVAGGLSTDTQYF | TGTGCCAGTAGCAATTCAAAAGGGGTAGCGGGGGGCCTTAGCACAGATACGCAGTATTTT
TRBJ1-4 | TRBV7-6 | - | - | CASSLGGQGGEKLFF | TGTGCCAGCAGCTTAGGCGGTCAGGGAGGGGAAAAACTGTTTTTT
TRBJ2-5 | TRBV7-9 | - | TRBD2 | CASSFPGGGPETQYF | TGTGCCAGCAGCTTCCCGGGCGGGGGGCCAGAGACCCAGTACTTC
TRBJ1-2 | TRBV28 | - | - | CASSVTGIYGYTF | TGTGCCAGCAGTGTAACAGGGATCTATGGCTACACCTTC
TRBJ1-2 | TRBV25-1 | - | - | CASSESGHGLGYTF | TGTGCCAGCAGTGAATCAGGTCATGGTCTTGGCTACACCTTC
TRBJ1-2 | TRBV6-5 | - | - | CASRADSHYYGYTF | TGTGCCAGCAGGGCGGACAGTCACTACTATGGCTACACCTTC
TRBJ1-2 | TRBV4-3 | - | - | CASSQDSHPVGGYTF | TGCGCCAGCAGCCAAGATAGCCACCCCGTCGGTGGCTACACCTTC
TRBJ1-1 | TRBV5-4 | - | - | CASSSGVFGVTEAFF | TGTGCCAGCAGCTCCGGGGTGTTTGGGGTCACTGAAGCTTTCTTT
TRBJ1-1 | TRBV10-3 | - | - | CAIRETRGEAFF | TGTGCCATCCGGGAGACAAGGGGTGAAGCTTTCTTT
TRBJ2-1 | TRBV6-5 | - | TRBD1 | CASSYGQGIYNEQFF | TGTGCCAGCAGTTACGGACAGGGCATCTACAATGAGCAGTTCTTC
TRBJ2-1 | TRBV6-1 | - | - | CASTAGFFQGEQFF | TGTGCCAGCACCGCAGGTTTCTTTCAGGGTGAGCAGTTCTTC
TRBJ1-6 | TRBV6-5 | few | - | CASSSPRGSRSPLHF | TGTGCCAGCAGTTCCCCGCGGGGCTCTAGGTCACCCCTCCACTTT
TRBJ2-3 | TRBV2 | - | TRBD1 | CASSEATGGVDTQYF | TGTGCCAGCAGTGAAGCGACAGGGGGGGTCGATACGCAGTATTTT
TRBJ2-7 | TRBV4-1 | few | - | CASSARDPGNLYEQYF | TGCGCCAGCAGCGCCCGGGATCCGGGGAACCTCTACGAGCAGTACTTC
TRBJ1-3 | TRBV11-3 | - | - | CASSLLPTGSSGNTIYF | TGTGCCAGCAGCTTATTACCCACAGGATCCTCTGGAAACACCATATATTTT
TRBJ1-5 | TRBV10-3 | - | - | CAISVRQGQQPQHF | TGTGCCATCAGTGTTAGGCAGGGCCAGCAGCCCCAGCATTTT
TRBJ1-1 | TRBV13 | - | TRBD1 | CASSSLGGTGVSEAFF | TGTGCCAGCAGCTCGCTGGGAGGGACAGGAGTTTCTGAAGCTTTCTTT
TRBJ2-7 | TRBV4-1 | - | - | CASSQQRSSYEQYF | TGCGCCAGCAGCCAACAGAGGAGCTCCTACGAGCAGTACTTC
TRBJ1-3 | TRBV7-7 | - | TRBD1 | CASSRGTGRGNTIYF | TGTGCCAGCAGCAGAGGGACAGGGCGTGGAAACACCATATATTTT
TRBJ1-5 | TRBV18 | - | TRBD1 | CASSLGQEGGRPQHF | TGTGCCAGCTCACTGGGACAGGAGGGAGGACGGCCCCAGCATTTT
TRBJ2-5 | TRBV6-6 | - | TRBD2 | CASSYGGGTQETQYF | TGTGCCAGCAGTTACGGCGGGGGGACTCAGGAGACCCAGTACTTC
TRBJ2-1 | TRBV6-4 | - | TRBD2 | CASSEGAGGLQEQFF | TGTGCCAGCAGTGAGGGAGCGGGGGGTCTTCAGGAGCAGTTCTTC
TRBJ1-2 | TRBV7-2 | - | - | CASSLSPQLNYGYTF | TGTGCCAGCAGCTTATCCCCACAGCTTAACTATGGCTACACCTTC
TRBJ1-1 | TRBV14 | - | - | CASSQVYLSGEAFF | TGTGCCAGCAGCCAAGTCTACCTCTCGGGTGAAGCTTTCTTT
TRBJ2-7 | TRBV29-1 | - | - | CSVWGLYEQYF | TGCAGCGTTTGGGGCCTCTACGAGCAGTACTTC
TRBJ1-5 | TRBV5-6 | - | - | CASSRTGGRYQPQHF | TGTGCCAGCAGCCGTACCGGGGGGAGGTATCAGCCCCAGCATTTT
TRBJ2-7 | TRBV7-2 | - | - | CASSSGYTSYEQYF | TGTGCCAGCAGCTCAGGTTACACATCCTACGAGCAGTACTTC
TRBJ1-1 | TRBV7-3 | - | TRBD1 | CASSPDRASEAFF | TGTGCCAGCAGCCCGGACAGGGCCTCTGAAGCTTTCTTT
TRBJ2-7 | TRBV9 | - | TRBD2 | CASSVSGRRASYEQYF | TGTGCCAGCAGCGTGAGCGGGAGGAGGGCTTCCTACGAGCAGTACTTC
TRBJ1-6 | TRBV7-2 | - | - | CASSPQPTIRSPLHF | TGTGCCAGCAGCCCACAGCCGACTATTAGGTCACCCCTCCACTTT
TRBJ2-5 | TRBV18 | once | - | CASSRSPGSLQETQYF | TGTGCCAGCTCACGGTCCCCGGGTTCACTTCAAGAGACCCAGTACTTC
TRBJ2-7 | TRBV19 | - | - | CASSLRRGYEQYF | TGTGCCAGTAGTTTGAGGCGGGGCTACGAGCAGTACTTC
TRBJ1-1 | TRBV18 | - | - | CASSPGAGTEAFF | TGTGCCAGCTCCCCAGGGGCTGGCACTGAAGCTTTCTTT
TRBJ2-2 | TRBV11-3 | - | - | CASSSEGGELFF | TGTGCCAGCAGCTCCGAGGGCGGGGAGCTGTTTTTT
TRBJ2-2 | TRBV30 | - | - | CAWSVGGGKTGELFF | TGTGCCTGGAGTGTTGGAGGCGGGAAGACCGGGGAGCTGTTTTTT
TRBJ2-3 | TRBV5-6 | - | - | CASSLAGRRGDTQYF | TGTGCCAGCAGCTTGGCCGGCAGGAGAGGGGATACGCAGTATTTT
TRBJ1-2 | TRBV14 | - | TRBD1 | CASSQSTGGYYGYTF | TGTGCCAGCAGCCAATCCACAGGGGGCTACTATGGCTACACCTTC
TRBJ1-3 | TRBV5-6 | - | - | CASSLRQAYTIYF | TGTGCCAGCAGCTTACGACAGGCCTACACCATATATTTT
TRBJ2-2 | TRBV4-3 | - | - | CASSAQGDWQNTGELFF | TGCGCCAGCAGCGCTCAAGGGGACTGGCAGAACACCGGGGAGCTGTTTTTT
TRBJ1-2 | TRBV7-2 | - | - | CASSLAGARGNGYTF | TGTGCCAGCAGCTTAGCGGGGGCCAGGGGTAATGGCTACACCTTC
TRBJ2-7 | TRBV10-1 | - | - | CASSHSSGLSSYEQYF | TGCGCCAGCAGTCATTCCTCGGGACTTAGCTCCTACGAGCAGTACTTC
TRBJ1-1 | TRBV19 | - | - | CASSWGENTEAFF | TGTGCCAGTAGCTGGGGGGAGAACACTGAAGCTTTCTTT
TRBJ2-4 | TRBV4-3 | once | TRBD1 | CASSQDRVRGMSDIQYF | TGCGCCAGCAGCCAAGATCGGGTCAGGGGGATGTCGGACATTCAGTACTTC
TRBJ1-2 | TRBV19 | - | TRBD1 | CASSIGQGATYGYTF | TGTGCCAGTAGTATTGGACAGGGTGCTACCTATGGCTACACCTTC
TRBJ2-3 | TRBV19 | - | TRBD2 | CASRKLAEITDTQYF | TGTGCCAGTAGAAAACTAGCGGAGATCACAGATACGCAGTATTTT
TRBJ1-2 | TRBV9 | - | TRBD1 | CASSEGDRGQGGYTF | TGTGCCAGCAGCGAGGGGGACAGGGGGCAGGGGGGCTACACCTTC
TRBJ1-5 | TRBV19 | once | - | CASSLAGIKGPQHF | TGTGCCAGTAGTCTGGCGGGGATTAAAGGTCCCCAGCATTTT
TRBJ2-2 | TRBV4-3 | - | - | CASSQEGGGPLNTGELFF | TGCGCCAGCAGCCAAGAAGGGGGGGGACCGCTAAACACCGGGGAGCTGTTTTTT
TRBJ1-3 | TRBV5-5 | - | TRBD1 | CASSPQGGPGNTIYF | TGTGCCAGCAGTCCACAGGGGGGGCCTGGAAACACCATATATTTT
TRBJ1-6 | TRBV6-5 | - | TRBD1 | CASSYRGGHNSPLHF | TGTGCCAGCAGTTACCGAGGGGGCCACAATTCACCCCTCCACTTT
TRBJ1-1 | TRBV23-1 | - | - | CASSQSQNTEAFF | TGCGCCAGCAGTCAATCTCAGAACACTGAAGCTTTCTTT
TRBJ1-2 | TRBV7-2 | - | TRBD1 | CASSAVRGHGGYTF | TGTGCCAGCAGCGCCGTCAGGGGGCATGGTGGCTACACCTTC
TRBJ1-1 | TRBV7-2 | - | - | CASSLNREGTEAFF | TGTGCCAGCAGCCTCAACAGGGAAGGCACTGAAGCTTTCTTT